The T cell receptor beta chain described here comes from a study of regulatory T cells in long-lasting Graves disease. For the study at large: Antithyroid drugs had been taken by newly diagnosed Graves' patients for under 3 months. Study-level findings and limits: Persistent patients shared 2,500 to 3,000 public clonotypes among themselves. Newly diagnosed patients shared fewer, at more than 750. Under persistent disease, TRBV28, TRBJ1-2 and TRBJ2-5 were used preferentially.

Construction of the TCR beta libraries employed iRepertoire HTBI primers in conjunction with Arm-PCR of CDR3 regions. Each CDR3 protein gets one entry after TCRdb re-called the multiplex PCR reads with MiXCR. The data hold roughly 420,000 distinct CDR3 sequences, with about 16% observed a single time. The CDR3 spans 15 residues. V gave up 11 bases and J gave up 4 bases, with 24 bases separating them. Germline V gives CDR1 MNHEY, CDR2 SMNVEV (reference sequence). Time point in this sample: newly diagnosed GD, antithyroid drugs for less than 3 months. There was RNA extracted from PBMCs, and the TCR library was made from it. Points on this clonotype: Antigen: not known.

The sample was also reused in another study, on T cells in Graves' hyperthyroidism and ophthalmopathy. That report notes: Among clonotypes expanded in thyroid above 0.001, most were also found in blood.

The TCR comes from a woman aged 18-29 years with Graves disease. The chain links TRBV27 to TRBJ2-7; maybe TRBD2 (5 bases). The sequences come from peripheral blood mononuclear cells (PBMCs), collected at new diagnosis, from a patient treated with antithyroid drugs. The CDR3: CAGYPTGSVPYEQYF. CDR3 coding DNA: TGTGCCGGCTACCCTACGGGATCAGTACCGTACGAGCAGTACTTC.